The 6 T cell receptor beta chains listed next were all sequenced from one sample in a study of beta chain features in type 1 diabetes. Study outcomes and limitations: For Type 1 diabetes patients, all four CD4+ subsets carried TCRB CDR3s that were moderately but significantly shorter.

These TCRs' antigens remain unknown. Expressed TCRB transcripts were sequenced because the isolated RNA had all been reverse transcribed beforehand. TCRdb's table, derived via immunoSEQ multiplex PCR, lists solely in-frame clones and lacks some. Of hundreds of thousands of clones listed, about 14% are singletons. Sequencing input: naive CD4+ T cells from blood. The receptors here all came from a man between 18 and 35 years old with type 1 diabetes.

The rearrangement joins TRBV5-1 to TRBJ2-5; maybe TRBD1 (5 bases). Trimming shortened V by 7 bases and J by 2 bases, and 12 bases separated the two germline ends. CDR3 length: 13 amino acids. Germline V lookup: CDR1 SGHRS, CDR2 YFSETQ. CDR3 residues: CASGSPGQETQYF. DNA for the CDR3: TGCGCCAGCGGTTCTCCAGGGCAAGAGACCCAGTACTTC.

This clone was detected only a few times. CDR3 coding DNA: TGTGCCTGGAGTTCGCGCAGCACAGATACGCAGTATTTT. Translated, it gives CAWSSRSTDTQYF. The rearrangement joins TRBV30 to TRBJ2-3, with D unclear. The V and J ends lost 2 bases and 0 bases respectively, with 6 bases between them. Per germline, CDR1 GTSNPN and CDR2 SVGIG (reference sequence). The CDR3 runs 13 residues.

The chain uses TRBV4-2 and TRBJ2-3, with D uncertain. Germline CDR1 is LGHNA and CDR2 is YNFKEQ. This CDR3 comprises 14 residues. With 1 base removed from V and 4 bases from J, the gap between germline ends came to 9 bases. CDR3 sequence reads: CASSQGLKADTQYF. The CDR3 DNA follows: TGTGCCAGCAGCCAAGGACTCAAAGCAGATACGCAGTATTTT.

This clone has a handful of counts. V and J are TRBV6-5 and TRBJ1-6, with 12 bases identical to TRBD1. The CDR3 sequence is 16 residues long. V shed 4 bases, J shed 12 bases, and the junction held 10 bases outside the gene matches. Germline values: CDR1 MNHEY, CDR2 SVGAGI. CDR3 nucleotides: TGTGCCAGCAGTTTCTCCCCCGGGACAGGGGGCGAACCCCTCCACTTT. It translates to CASSFSPGTGGEPLHF.

The V gene is TRBV14, the J gene TRBJ2-1, with 9 bases that match TRBD2. CDR1 SGHDN and CDR2 FVKESK come from the germline V gene. CDR3 length equals 17 residues. The J segment lost 8 bases and the V segment lost 4 bases, leaving 15 bases of the junction unmatched. CDR3 sequence: CASSRRNSGSYFHEQFF. In DNA, the CDR3 is TGTGCCAGCAGCCGGAGGAATAGCGGGAGTTATTTCCATGAGCAGTTCTTC.

There are a few counts of this clone. V usage is TRBV6-6 and J usage is TRBJ2-3, with a tentative D call TRBD2 (5 bases). Germline CDR1 MNHNY, CDR2 SVGAGI (reference sequence). Trimming cost V 7 bases and J 1 base, with 12 bases left between them. This CDR3 contains 14 residues. CDR3 region: CASKEAVGTDTQYF. The CDR3 DNA reads as TGTGCCAGCAAGGAGGCCGTAGGCACAGATACGCAGTATTTT.